This TCR beta chain was identified in a study of neurological immune-mediated disorders. Findings of the study overall: The greatest TCR clonal expansion occurred in HTLV-1-associated myelopathy and the least in multiple sclerosis, which fell below healthy controls. For the multiple sclerosis repertoire cluster, an association with any clinical or MRI feature was absent. Among expanded clones, no CDR3 amino acid sequences were shared across subjects, a pattern suggesting private repertoires in all groups.

This clonotype was counted between two and nine times. Its antigen remains unknown. Every sequencing run returned over 160 million TCR-beta sequences, which were derived from 15-18 subjects. MiXCR was run by TCRdb on the 5' RACE reads, yielding one entry per CDR3 protein. The sample carries about 35,000 distinct CDR3 sequences, around 4% recorded once. Germline CDR1 SEHNR, CDR2 FQNEAQ (reference sequence). CDR3 length: 14 amino acids. Germline trimming cut 4 bases from V and 12 bases from J; bases unmatched to any gene: 6. The chain carries TRBV7-9 and TRBJ2-3, with TRBD2 identical over 14 bases. The origin of this receptor is a man aged 25-40 years with multiple sclerosis. The sequenced sample consisted of PBMCs. The CDR3 reads CASSSGTSGGEQYF. CDR3 nucleotides: TGTGCCAGCAGCTCCGGGACTAGCGGGGGTGAACAGTATTTT.